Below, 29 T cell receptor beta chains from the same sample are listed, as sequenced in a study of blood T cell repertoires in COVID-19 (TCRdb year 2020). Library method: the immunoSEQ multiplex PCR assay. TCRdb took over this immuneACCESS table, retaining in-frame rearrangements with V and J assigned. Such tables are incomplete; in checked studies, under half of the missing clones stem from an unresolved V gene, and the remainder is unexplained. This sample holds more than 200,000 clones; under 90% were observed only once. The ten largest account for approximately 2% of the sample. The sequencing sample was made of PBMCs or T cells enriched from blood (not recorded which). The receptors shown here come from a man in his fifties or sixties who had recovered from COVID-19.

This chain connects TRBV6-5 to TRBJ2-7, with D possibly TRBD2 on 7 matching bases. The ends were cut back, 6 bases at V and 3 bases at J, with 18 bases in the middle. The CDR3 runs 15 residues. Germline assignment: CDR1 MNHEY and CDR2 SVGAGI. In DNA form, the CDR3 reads TGTGCCAGCAGGATCCCGAGGGGGGGCAGCTACGAGCAGTACTTC. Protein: CASRIPRGGSYEQYF.

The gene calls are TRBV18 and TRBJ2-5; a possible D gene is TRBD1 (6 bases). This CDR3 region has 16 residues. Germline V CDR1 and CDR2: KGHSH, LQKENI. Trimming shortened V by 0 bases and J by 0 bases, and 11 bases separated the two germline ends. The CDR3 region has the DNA TGTGCCAGCTCACCACCCTCTGGACAGAACCAAGAGACCCAGTACTTC. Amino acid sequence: CASSPPSGQNQETQYF.

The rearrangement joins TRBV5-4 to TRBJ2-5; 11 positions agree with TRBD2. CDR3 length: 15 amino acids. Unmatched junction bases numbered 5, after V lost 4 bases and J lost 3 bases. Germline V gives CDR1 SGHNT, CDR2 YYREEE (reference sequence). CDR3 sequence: CASSLKLAGEETQYF. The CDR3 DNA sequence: TGTGCCAGCAGCCTCAAACTAGCGGGGGAAGAGACCCAGTACTTC.

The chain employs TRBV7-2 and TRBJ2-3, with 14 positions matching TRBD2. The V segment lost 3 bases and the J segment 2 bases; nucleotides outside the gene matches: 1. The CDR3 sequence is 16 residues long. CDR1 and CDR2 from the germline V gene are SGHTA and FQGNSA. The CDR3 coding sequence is TGTGCCAGCAGCTTGACTAGCGGGGGGGTCACAGATACGCAGTATTTT. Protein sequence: CASSLTSGGVTDTQYF.

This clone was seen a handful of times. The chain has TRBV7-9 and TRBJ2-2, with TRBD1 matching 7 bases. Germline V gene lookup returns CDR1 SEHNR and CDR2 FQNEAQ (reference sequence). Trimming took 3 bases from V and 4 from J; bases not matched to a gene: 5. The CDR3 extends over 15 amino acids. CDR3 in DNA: TGTGCCAGCAGCTTTACAGGGGCGATCACCGGGGAGCTGTTTTTT. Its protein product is CASSFTGAITGELFF.

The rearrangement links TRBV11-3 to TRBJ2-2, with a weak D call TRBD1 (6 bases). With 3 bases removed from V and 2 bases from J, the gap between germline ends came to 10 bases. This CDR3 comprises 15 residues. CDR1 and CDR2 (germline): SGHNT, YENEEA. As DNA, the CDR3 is TGTGCCAGCAGCTTTAGGGGACACAACACCGGGGAGCTGTTTTTT. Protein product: CASSFRGHNTGELFF. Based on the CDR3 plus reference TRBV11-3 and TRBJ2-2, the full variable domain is EAGVVQSPRYKIIEKKQPVAFWCNPISGHNTLYWYLQNLGQGPELLIRYENEEAVDDSQLPKDRFSAERLKGVDSTLKIQPAELGDSAVYLCASSFRGHNTGELFFGEGSRLTVL.

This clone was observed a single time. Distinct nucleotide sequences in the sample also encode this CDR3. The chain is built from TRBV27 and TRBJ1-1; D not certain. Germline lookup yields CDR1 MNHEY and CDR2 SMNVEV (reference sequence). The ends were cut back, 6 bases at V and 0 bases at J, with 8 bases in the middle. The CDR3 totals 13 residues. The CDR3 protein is CASSRVMNTEAFF. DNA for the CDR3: TGTGCCAGCAGCCGGGTTATGAACACTGAAGCTTTCTTT.

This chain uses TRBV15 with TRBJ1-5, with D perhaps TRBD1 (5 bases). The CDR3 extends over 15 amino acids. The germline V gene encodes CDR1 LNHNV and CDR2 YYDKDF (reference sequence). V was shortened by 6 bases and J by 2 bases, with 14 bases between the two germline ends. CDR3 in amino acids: CATRGSREGNQPQHF. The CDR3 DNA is TGTGCCACCAGAGGGTCCAGGGAAGGCAATCAGCCCCAGCATTTT.

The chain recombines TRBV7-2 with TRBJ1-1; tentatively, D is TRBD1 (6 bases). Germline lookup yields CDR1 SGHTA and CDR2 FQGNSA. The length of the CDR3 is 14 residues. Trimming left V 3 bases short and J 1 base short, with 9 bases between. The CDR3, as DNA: TGTGCCAGCAGCTTTGGGACACAGAACACTGAAGCTTTCTTT. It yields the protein CASSFGTQNTEAFF.

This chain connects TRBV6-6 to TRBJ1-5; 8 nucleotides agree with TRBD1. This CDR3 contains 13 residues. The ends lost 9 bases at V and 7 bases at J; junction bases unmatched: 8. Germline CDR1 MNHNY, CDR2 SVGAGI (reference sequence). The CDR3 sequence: CASSSGGVQPQHF. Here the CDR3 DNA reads TGTGCCAGTTCTTCAGGGGGCGTCCAGCCCCAGCATTTT.

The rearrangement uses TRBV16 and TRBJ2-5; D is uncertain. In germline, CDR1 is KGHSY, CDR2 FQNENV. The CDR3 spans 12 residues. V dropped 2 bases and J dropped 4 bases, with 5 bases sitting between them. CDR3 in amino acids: CASSQKAETQYF. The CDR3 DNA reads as TGTGCCAGCAGCCAAAAAGCAGAGACCCAGTACTTC.

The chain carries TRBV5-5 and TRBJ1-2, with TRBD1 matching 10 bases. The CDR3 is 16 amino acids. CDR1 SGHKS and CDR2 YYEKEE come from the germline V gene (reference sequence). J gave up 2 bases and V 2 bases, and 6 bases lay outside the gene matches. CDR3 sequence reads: CASSFHPGQGNYGYTF. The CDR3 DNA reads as TGTGCCAGCAGCTTCCACCCGGGACAGGGGAACTATGGCTACACCTTC.

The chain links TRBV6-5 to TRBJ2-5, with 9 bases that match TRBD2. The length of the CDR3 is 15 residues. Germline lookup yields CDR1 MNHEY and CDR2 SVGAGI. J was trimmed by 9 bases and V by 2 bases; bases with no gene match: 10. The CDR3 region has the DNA TGTGCCAGCAGTTACCTAAAAGCGGGGGGAGGGTCCCAGTACTTC. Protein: CASSYLKAGGGSQYF.

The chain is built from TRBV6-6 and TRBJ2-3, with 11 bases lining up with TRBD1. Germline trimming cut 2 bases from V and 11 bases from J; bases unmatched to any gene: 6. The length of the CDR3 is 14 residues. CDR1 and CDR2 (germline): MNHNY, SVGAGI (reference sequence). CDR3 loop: CASSYAGQGGGQYF. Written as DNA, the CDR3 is TGTGCCAGCAGTTACGCGGGACAGGGGGGTGGGCAGTATTTT.

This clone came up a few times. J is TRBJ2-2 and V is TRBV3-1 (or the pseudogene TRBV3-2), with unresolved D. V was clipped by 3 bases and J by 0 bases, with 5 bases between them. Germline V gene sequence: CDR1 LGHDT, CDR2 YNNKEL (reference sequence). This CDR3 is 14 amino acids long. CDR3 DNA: TGTGCCAGCAGCCACCTCGCGAACACCGGGGAGCTGTTTTTT. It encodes CASSHLANTGELFF.

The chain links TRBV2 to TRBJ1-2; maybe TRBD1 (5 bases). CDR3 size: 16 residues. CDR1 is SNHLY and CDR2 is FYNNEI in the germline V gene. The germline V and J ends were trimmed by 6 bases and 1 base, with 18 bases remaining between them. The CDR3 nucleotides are TGTGCCAGCAGGCCTATGACTGGCCAGGGTAACTATGGCTACACCTTC. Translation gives CASRPMTGQGNYGYTF.

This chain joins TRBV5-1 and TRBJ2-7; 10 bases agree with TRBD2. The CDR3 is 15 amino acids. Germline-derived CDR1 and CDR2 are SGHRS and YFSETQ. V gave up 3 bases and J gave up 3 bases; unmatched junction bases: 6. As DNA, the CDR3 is TGCGCCAGCAGCTCCATAGCGGGGGGTATCTACGAGCAGTACTTC. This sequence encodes CASSSIAGGIYEQYF. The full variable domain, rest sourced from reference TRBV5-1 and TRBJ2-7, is KAGVTQTPRYLIKTRGQQVTLSCSPISGHRSVSWYQQTPGQGLQFLFEYFSETQRNKGNFPGRFSGRQFSNSRSEMNVSTLELGDSALYLCASSSIAGGIYEQYFGPGTRLTVT.

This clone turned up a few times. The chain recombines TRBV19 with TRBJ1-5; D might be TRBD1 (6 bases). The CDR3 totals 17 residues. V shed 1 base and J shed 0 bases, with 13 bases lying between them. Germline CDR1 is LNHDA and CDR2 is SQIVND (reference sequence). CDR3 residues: CASSIGRGLYSNQPQHF. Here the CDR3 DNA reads TGTGCCAGTAGTATAGGCAGGGGATTGTATAGCAATCAGCCCCAGCATTTT.

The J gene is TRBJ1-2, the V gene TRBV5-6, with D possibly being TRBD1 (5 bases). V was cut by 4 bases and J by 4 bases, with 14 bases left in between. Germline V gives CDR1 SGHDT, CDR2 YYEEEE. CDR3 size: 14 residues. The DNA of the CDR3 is TGTGCCAGCAGCAAAGGAAGACAGCTCTATGGCTACACCTTC. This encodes CASSKGRQLYGYTF.

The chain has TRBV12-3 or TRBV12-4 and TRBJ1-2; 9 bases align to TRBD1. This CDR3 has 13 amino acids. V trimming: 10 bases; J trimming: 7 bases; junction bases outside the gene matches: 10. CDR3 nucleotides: TGTGCCACCCATTCCGGGACAGGGTTTGGCTACACCTTC. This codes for CATHSGTGFGYTF.

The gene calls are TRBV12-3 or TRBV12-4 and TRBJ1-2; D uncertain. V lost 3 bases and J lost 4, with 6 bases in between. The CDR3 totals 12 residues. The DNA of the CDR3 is TGTGCCAGCAGTTTGGTACTCTATGGCTACACCTTC. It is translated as CASSLVLYGYTF.

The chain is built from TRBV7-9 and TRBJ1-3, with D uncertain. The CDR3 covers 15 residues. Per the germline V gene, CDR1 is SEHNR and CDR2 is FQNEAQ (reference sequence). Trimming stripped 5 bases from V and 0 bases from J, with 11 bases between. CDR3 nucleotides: TGTGCCAGCAGCGGAGACCGGAGCTCTGGAAACACCATATATTTT. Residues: CASSGDRSSGNTIYF.

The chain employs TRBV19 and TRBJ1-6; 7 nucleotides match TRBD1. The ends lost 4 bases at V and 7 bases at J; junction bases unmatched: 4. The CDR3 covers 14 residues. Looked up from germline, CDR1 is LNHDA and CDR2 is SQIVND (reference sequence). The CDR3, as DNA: TGTGCCAGTAGTACAGGGACAGCCAATTCACCCCTCCACTTT. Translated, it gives CASSTGTANSPLHF.

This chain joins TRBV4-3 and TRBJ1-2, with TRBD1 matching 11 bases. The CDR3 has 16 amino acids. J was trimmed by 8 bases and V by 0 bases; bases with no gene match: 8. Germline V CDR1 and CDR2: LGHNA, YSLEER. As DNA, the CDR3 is TGCGCCAGCAGCCAAGAAATAGGACAGGGGGCGCGCGGCTACACCTTC. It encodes CASSQEIGQGARGYTF.

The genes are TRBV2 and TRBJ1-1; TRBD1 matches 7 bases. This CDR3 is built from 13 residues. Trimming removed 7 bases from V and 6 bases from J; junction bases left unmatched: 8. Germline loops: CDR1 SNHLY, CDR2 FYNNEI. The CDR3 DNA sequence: TGTGCCAGCAATCGACAGGGATTCCCTGAAGCTTTCTTT. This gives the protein CASNRQGFPEAFF.

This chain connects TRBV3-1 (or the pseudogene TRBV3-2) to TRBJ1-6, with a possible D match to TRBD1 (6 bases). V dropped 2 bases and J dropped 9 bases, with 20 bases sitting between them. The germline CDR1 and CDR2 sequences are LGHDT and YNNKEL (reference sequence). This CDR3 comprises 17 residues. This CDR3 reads CASSQPQGRSGISPLHF. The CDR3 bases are TGTGCCAGCAGCCAACCACAGGGACGGTCCGGGATTTCACCCCTCCACTTT.

For the CDR3, the DNA is TGTGCCAGCAGCTCACTGGACAGGAGGGACTATGGCTACACCTTC. Its protein product is CASSSLDRRDYGYTF. This chain connects TRBV5-4 to TRBJ1-2; 7 positions agree with TRBD1. The length of the CDR3 is 15 residues. Germline V gene lookup returns CDR1 SGHNT and CDR2 YYREEE (reference sequence). V lost 3 bases, J lost 3 bases, and 8 bases stayed unmatched.

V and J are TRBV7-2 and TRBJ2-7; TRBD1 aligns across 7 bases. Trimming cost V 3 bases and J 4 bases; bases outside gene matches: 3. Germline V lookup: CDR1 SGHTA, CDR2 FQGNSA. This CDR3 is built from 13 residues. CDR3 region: CASSFGTAYEQYF. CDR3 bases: TGTGCCAGCAGCTTCGGGACAGCTTACGAGCAGTACTTC.

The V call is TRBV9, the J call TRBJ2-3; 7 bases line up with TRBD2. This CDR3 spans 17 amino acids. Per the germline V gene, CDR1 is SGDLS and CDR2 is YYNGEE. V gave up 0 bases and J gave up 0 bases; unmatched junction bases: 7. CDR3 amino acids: CASSVGRSLASTDTQYF. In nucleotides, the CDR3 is TGTGCCAGCAGCGTAGGAAGATCACTAGCGAGCACAGATACGCAGTATTTT. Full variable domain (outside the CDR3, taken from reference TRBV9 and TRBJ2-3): DSGVTQTPKHLITATGQRVTLRCSPRSGDLSVYWYQQSLDQGLQFLIQYYNGEERAKGNILERFSAQQFPDLHSELNLSSLELGDSALYFCASSVGRSLASTDTQYFGPGTRLTVL.